These 22 T cell receptor beta chains were all obtained from the same sample, sequenced in a study of PD-1 blockade in classical Hodgkin lymphoma. Time point in this sample: cycle 4 day 1 (C4D1), after more than five weeks of nivolumab. Each and every patient relapsed after autologous stem cell transplantation, and patients got differing brentuximab vedotin exposure. This table comes from immunoSEQ multiplex PCR, and its TCRdb copy is limited to in-frame clones, with some not included. Altogether 20,000 to 25,000 clones are present, approximately 80% being singletons, with the ten largest covering roughly a fifth. The material sequenced was peripheral blood mononuclear cells (PBMCs), taken before the fourth cycle of nivolumab. Receptor source: a human donor with classical Hodgkin lymphoma.

The chain combines TRBV5-1 with TRBJ2-3, with 8 bases aligning to TRBD2. Germline loops: CDR1 SGHRS, CDR2 YFSETQ. The CDR3 has 15 amino acids. J was trimmed by 2 bases and V by 5 bases; bases with no gene match: 7. CDR3: CASSFSGELTDTQYF. DNA for the CDR3: TGCGCCAGCAGTTTTAGCGGGGAGCTCACAGATACGCAGTATTTT.

J is TRBJ1-1 and V is TRBV5-1, with D possibly TRBD1 on 6 matching bases. The length of the CDR3 is 14 residues. Trimming removed 0 bases at V and 6 bases at J, with 12 bases between. The V gene's germline CDR1 is SGHRS and CDR2 YFSETQ. The CDR3 DNA sequence: TGCGCCAGCAGCTTGGAGCGGGGGCGAGCTGAAGCTTTCTTT. Protein product: CASSLERGRAEAFF.

The chain joins TRBV21-1 to TRBJ2-5; TRBD2 is taken as the D call from the table, unchecked against the DNA. TRBV21-1 is a known pseudogene. This CDR3 spans 13 amino acids. CDR3 sequence (DNA): TGTGCCAGCAGCAAAGTTGTTCGAGAGACCCAGTACTTC. Residues: CASSKVVRETQYF.

This chain uses TRBV4-1 with TRBJ2-4; D gene ambiguous. Trimming took 1 base from V and 6 from J, leaving 16 bases between them. The CDR3 is 16 residues long. Germline values: CDR1 MGHRA, CDR2 YSYEKL. In DNA form, the CDR3 reads TGCGCCAGCAGCCAAGCCCGGCAGCGCCACTTAAACATTCAGTACTTC. This codes for CASSQARQRHLNIQYF.

The chain uses TRBV28 and TRBJ2-2, with TRBD2 matching over 11 bases. This CDR3 is built from 16 residues. Germline V gene sequence: CDR1 MDHEN, CDR2 SYDVKM. V lost 2 bases and J lost 1; bases outside the gene matches: 0. CDR3 coding DNA: TGTGCCAGCAGTTTACTAGCGGGAGGGAACACCGGGGAGCTGTTTTTT. Amino acids: CASSLLAGGNTGELFF.

This chain links TRBV10-1 with TRBJ2-2, with 11 bases matching TRBD2. The CDR3 totals 15 residues. The J segment lost 5 bases and the V segment lost 7 bases, leaving 6 bases of the junction unmatched. Germline lookup yields CDR1 WNHNN and CDR2 SYGVQD (reference sequence). The CDR3 sequence is CASNRSSGRTGELFF. The CDR3 DNA follows: TGCGCCAGCAACCGATCTAGCGGGAGGACCGGGGAGCTGTTTTTT.

The table lists this clone with a count of one. V gene TRBV19 combines with J gene TRBJ1-1, with a tentative D call TRBD1 (5 bases). This CDR3 comprises 15 residues. Germline CDR1 LNHDA, CDR2 SQIVND (reference sequence). Trimming pared 3 bases from V and 1 base from J, leaving 12 bases between. CDR3 bases: TGTGCCAGTAGTATCCGCCAGGGTCGGAACACTGAAGCTTTCTTT. Translated: CASSIRQGRNTEAFF.

This clone appeared a few times. The chain combines TRBV2 with TRBJ1-2; a possible D gene is TRBD1 (5 bases). Trimming stripped 6 bases from V and 7 bases from J, with 18 bases between. There are 14 residues in the CDR3. CDR1 SNHLY and CDR2 FYNNEI come from the germline V gene. In DNA, the CDR3 is TGTGCCAGCAGGGGCCGGGACCAATTGGGTGGCTACACCTTC. Its translation is CASRGRDQLGGYTF.

The chain links TRBV23-1 to TRBJ1-6, with D perhaps matching TRBD1 (5 bases). TRBV23-1 is labeled an ORF, and its function is uncertain. Trimming removed 1 base at V and 7 bases at J, with 11 bases between. CDR3 length: 15 amino acids. The CDR3: CASSQCRGRNSPLHF. CDR3 coding DNA: TGCGCCAGCAGTCAATGTCGGGGGAGGAATTCACCCCTCCACTTT.

This clone was counted only a few times. The identical CDR3 is also encoded by other nucleotide sequences in the sample. The chain links TRBV19 to TRBJ2-7; TRBD1 agrees at 10 bases. Per germline, CDR1 LNHDA and CDR2 SQIVND (reference sequence). The CDR3 is made up of 15 amino acids. V shed 5 bases and J 6 bases; nucleotides not matched to a gene: 10. Here the CDR3 reads CASSPRTGGISEQYF. The CDR3 nucleotides read TGTGCCAGTAGTCCGAGGACAGGGGGGATTAGCGAGCAGTACTTC.

This clone was seen only a few times. The gene calls are TRBV28 and TRBJ1-5; D unresolved. Trimming shortened V by 3 bases and J by 9 bases, and 15 bases separated the two germline ends. Germline V gives CDR1 MDHEN, CDR2 SYDVKM. The CDR3 loop spans 14 amino acids. The CDR3 DNA reads TGTGCCAGCAGTTTTGTGGTGGCTGTGGGGCCCCAGCATTTT. Translation gives CASSFVVAVGPQHF. The full variable domain, in which reference TRBV28 and TRBJ1-5 provide the parts outside the CDR3, is DVKVTQSSRYLVKRTGEKVFLECVQDMDHENMFWYRQDPGLGLRLIYFSYDVKMKEKGDIPEGYSVSREKKERFSLILESASTNQTSMYLCASSFVVAVGPQHFGDGTRLSIL.

The V gene is TRBV6-5, the J gene TRBJ2-7; 7 bases match TRBD1. Germline V gene sequence: CDR1 MNHEY, CDR2 SVGAGI. Unmatched junction bases numbered 0, after V lost 6 bases and J lost 7 bases. The CDR3 has 10 amino acids. In DNA form, the CDR3 reads TGTGCCAGCAGGGACAGGGAGCAGTACTTC. Amino acids: CASRDREQYF.

This clone occurred a few times. Other DNA variants within this sample encode the same CDR3. This sequence joins TRBV30 and TRBJ1-1; no firm D call. Deletions cut 7 bases from V and 2 bases from J, with 17 bases between. Germline CDR1 reads GTSNPN; CDR2 reads SVGIG (reference sequence). This CDR3 contains 14 residues. CDR3 amino acids: CALTTRHDNTEAFF. Written as DNA, the CDR3 is TGTGCCTTGACTACCCGGCACGACAACACTGAAGCTTTCTTT.

Points on this clone: Mismatch with germline at one junction end may stem from a read error. The rearrangement joins TRBV15 to TRBJ1-5; perhaps TRBD1 as D (5 bases). Germline V lookup: CDR1 LNHNV, CDR2 YYDKDF (reference sequence). The CDR3 has 14 amino acids. This chain's CDR3 is CATSRDQLGRSWDF. The CDR3 DNA reads as TGTGCCACCAGCAGAGACCAATTGGGGCGATCGTGGGATTTT.

The V and J genes are TRBV10-1 and TRBJ2-3, with TRBD1 matching 9 bases. CDR3 length: 17 residues. CDR1 and CDR2 from the germline V gene are WNHNN and SYGVQD (reference sequence). Trimming at V came to 3 bases and at J to 5 bases, leaving 12 bases not matched to a gene. The CDR3 region is CASSDDTGGYDGDTQYF. Here the CDR3 DNA reads TGCGCCAGCAGTGATGATACAGGGGGCTACGACGGAGATACGCAGTATTTT.

This chain uses TRBV14 with TRBJ1-1; weak D call: TRBD1 (5 bases). The CDR3 covers 13 residues. V lost 8 bases and J 0 bases, leaving 10 bases between the germline ends. Germline-derived CDR1 and CDR2 are SGHDN and FVKESK. The CDR3: CASSGHLNTEAFF. In nucleotides, the CDR3 is TGTGCCAGCTCTGGACACCTGAACACTGAAGCTTTCTTT.

This chain connects TRBV28 to TRBJ1-2; perhaps TRBD1 as D (5 bases). From germline, CDR1 is MDHEN and CDR2 SYDVKM. The length of the CDR3 is 13 residues. Deletions cut 8 bases from V and 7 bases from J, with 17 bases between. CDR3 sequence (DNA): TGTGCCAGCTCCCCCGGGGACCCTCTTGGCTACACCTTC. Amino acid sequence: CASSPGDPLGYTF.

This chain connects TRBV30 to TRBJ2-7, with D hard to call. CDR1 is GTSNPN, CDR2 SVGIG, per germline (reference sequence). Trimming left V 6 bases short and J 4 bases short, with 13 bases between. The CDR3 is 12 amino acids. In nucleotides, the CDR3 is TGTGCCTGTTCCGACAAGGGTTACGAGCAGTACTTC. It encodes CACSDKGYEQYF.

The rearrangement uses TRBV5-1 and TRBJ2-3, with D perhaps TRBD2 (5 bases). This CDR3 comprises 14 residues. The V gene's germline CDR1 is SGHRS and CDR2 YFSETQ. Trimming cost V 2 bases and J 3 bases, with 10 bases left between them. The CDR3 loop is CASSLGSVTDTQYF. The CDR3 coding sequence is TGCGCCAGCAGCTTAGGTAGCGTAACAGATACGCAGTATTTT.

A single count supports this clone. DNA for the CDR3: TGTGCCAGCAGTGAACTAGGTTCTTACAATGAGCAGTTCTTC. This sequence encodes CASSELGSYNEQFF. V gene TRBV6-1 combines with J gene TRBJ2-1; unclear D gene. The CDR3 loop spans 14 amino acids. The V gene's germline CDR1 is MNHNS and CDR2 SASEGT. Trimming stripped 2 bases from V and 4 bases from J, with 9 bases between.

This sequence joins TRBV4-2 and TRBJ2-3; 9 nucleotides agree with TRBD2. CDR3 length equals 14 residues. CDR1 and CDR2 (germline): LGHNA, YNFKEQ. V lost 4 bases, J lost 4 bases, and 3 bases stayed unmatched. The CDR3 nucleotides are TGTGCCAGCAGCCGGAGCGGGGGGTCAGATACGCAGTATTTT. Protein product: CASSRSGGSDTQYF.

This rearrangement joins TRBV14 to TRBJ1-2; no clear D gene. Germline CDR1 reads SGHDN; CDR2 reads FVKESK. This CDR3 is 13 amino acids long. Trimming cost V 1 base and J 5 bases, with 8 bases left between them. The CDR3 loop reads CASSQVRAYGYTF. The CDR3 coding sequence is TGTGCCAGCAGCCAAGTCCGGGCTTATGGCTACACCTTC.